This TCR beta chain is from a study of blood T cells in healthy people across ages. A second PCR of 7 to 11 cycles used a sample-barcoded 5' primer and a J-beta primer mix. TCRdb re-called the 5' RACE reads through MiXCR, storing one row per CDR3 protein. Of about 1.1 million distinct CDR3 sequences listed, 35% to 40% were seen once; the top ten hold around 13%. Trimming stripped 5 bases from V and 0 bases from J, with 10 bases between. Germline values: CDR1 MGHRA, CDR2 YSYEKL. CDR3 length: 15 amino acids. The chain combines TRBV4-1 with TRBJ1-4; D possibly corresponds to TRBD1 (5 bases). The TCR was taken from a young man in good health. The sequenced sample was blood. The CDR3, as DNA: TGCGCCAGCAGCAGCCGACAGACAACTAATGAAAAACTGTTTTTT. Residues: CASSSRQTTNEKLFF.